The 18 T cell receptor beta chains given below trace back to one sample, sequenced in a study of low-dose radiotherapy and immunotherapy resistance in tumors. Primers targeting TRAV and TRBV primed first-strand cDNA, covering alpha and beta chains. A roughly 20-cycle PCR with a constant-region primer and V-primer adapter amplified TCRs. TCRdb reprocessed the reads via MiXCR and lists one record per CDR3 protein. Of 95,000 to 100,000 distinct CDR3 sequences in the sample, 20% were seen once. Time point indicated: after trial treatment. The treatment denotes: LDRT plus nivolumab, ipilimumab, low-dose cyclophosphamide and aspirin (RACIN trial). This specimen consisted of PBMCs, obtained after low-dose radiotherapy plus immunotherapy. Receptors originate from a male donor with prostate cancer.

In this sample, this clonotype turned up many times. Sequence at one end of the junction differs from germline and may be a read error. The CDR3 reads CASSQDPQSIHNSPLHF. For the CDR3, the DNA is TGCGCCAGCAGCCAAGATCCCCAAAGCATCCATAATTCACCCCTCCACTTT. The chain recombines TRBV5-4 with TRBJ1-6, with D hard to call. CDR1 is SGHNT, CDR2 YYREEE, per germline (reference sequence). There are 17 residues in the CDR3.

This clonotype was recorded many times. The rearrangement links TRBV5-1 to TRBJ2-3, with D possibly matching TRBD1 (6 bases). Per the germline V gene, CDR1 is SGHRS and CDR2 is YFSETQ. CDR3 length equals 14 residues. V lost 6 bases and J 3 bases, leaving 14 bases between the germline ends. The CDR3 reads CASKRDTYTDTQYF. Here the CDR3 DNA reads TGCGCCAGCAAACGGGACACTTATACAGATACGCAGTATTTT.

This clonotype was counted at least ten times. Here the CDR3 reads CACLAGAYNEQFF. The CDR3 bases are TGTGCCTGCCTAGCGGGGGCCTACAATGAGCAGTTCTTC. The J gene is TRBJ2-1, the V gene TRBV30, with 10 bases fitting TRBD2. V was pared by 6 bases and J by 2 bases, with 1 base of the junction left unmatched. CDR1 and CDR2 (germline): GTSNPN, SVGIG (reference sequence). The CDR3 covers 13 residues. The full variable domain, in which reference TRBV30 and TRBJ2-1 provide the parts outside the CDR3, is SQTIHQWPATLVQPVGSPLSLECTVEGTSNPNLYWYRQAAGRGLQLLFYSVGIGQISSEVPQNLSASRPQDRQFILSSKKLLLSDSGFYLCACLAGAYNEQFFGPGTRLTVL.

Ten or more counts support this clonotype. V and J are TRBV6-8 and TRBJ1-1; D call uncertain. The V and J ends lost 5 bases and 4 bases respectively, with 14 bases between them. This CDR3 has 14 amino acids. Germline CDR1 and CDR2: MNHGY and SAAAGT. CDR3 residues: CASSRTSGFTEAFF. The CDR3 DNA is TGTGCCAGCAGTAGGACCTCGGGATTCACTGAAGCTTTCTTT.

This chain joins TRBV14 and TRBJ2-1; D is undetermined. The germline V gene encodes CDR1 SGHDN and CDR2 FVKESK. Trimming stripped 3 bases from V and 1 base from J, with 7 bases between. This CDR3 spans 14 amino acids. CDR3 in amino acids: CASSHNSSYNEQFF. CDR3 nucleotide sequence: TGTGCCAGCAGCCACAACAGTTCCTACAATGAGCAGTTCTTC.

At least ten counts were recorded for this clonotype. The chain uses TRBV7-2 and TRBJ2-7, with 7 bases fitting TRBD2. CDR1 and CDR2 (germline): SGHTA, FQGNSA. The CDR3 spans 15 residues. V was pared by 1 base and J by 2 bases, with 5 bases of the junction left unmatched. DNA for the CDR3: TGTGCCAGCAGCTTAGACGGGGGGTACGCCTACGAGCAGTACTTC. Its translation is CASSLDGGYAYEQYF.

This clonotype was recorded many times. V usage is TRBV20-1 and J usage is TRBJ1-4; D is unresolved. This CDR3 is built from 14 residues. The V end was cut by 3 bases, the J end by 8 bases, with 16 bases between. Germline loops: CDR1 DFQATT, CDR2 SNEGSKA (reference sequence). The CDR3, as DNA: TGCAGTGCTAGGCCGGCCAGGCTAGGAGAAAAACTGTTTTTT. Its protein is CSARPARLGEKLFF.

This clonotype has a count of ten or more. This chain joins TRBV6-2 or TRBV6-3 and TRBJ2-1, with a weak D call TRBD1 (7 bases). This CDR3 region has 15 residues. Germline lookup yields CDR1 MNHEY and CDR2 SVGEGT. The V end was cut by 7 bases, the J end by 7 bases, with 20 bases between. The CDR3 is CASKGGDGTVNEQFF. The CDR3 nucleotides read TGTGCCAGCAAGGGGGGTGACGGGACAGTGAATGAGCAGTTCTTC.

This chain links TRBV5-1 with TRBJ2-6; a weak D match, TRBD2 (5 bases). Trimming took 4 bases from V and 8 from J, leaving 7 bases between them. Germline V gives CDR1 SGHRS, CDR2 YFSETQ. The CDR3 consists of 12 residues. The CDR3 protein is CASSPGTNVLTF. Here the CDR3 DNA reads TGCGCCAGCAGCCCCGGGACCAACGTCCTGACTTTC.

In its sample, this clonotype was seen many times. This rearrangement joins TRBV12-3 or TRBV12-4 to TRBJ2-2; 13 bases align to TRBD2. The V segment lost 0 bases and the J segment 8 bases; nucleotides outside the gene matches: 6. The CDR3 contains 17 residues. CDR3 residues: CASSLAGLAGATGELFF. As DNA, the CDR3 is TGTGCCAGCAGTTTAGCAGGACTAGCGGGGGCAACTGGGGAGCTGTTTTTT.

This clonotype came up many times. The chain carries TRBV29-1 and TRBJ2-1; TRBD2 might be the D (6 bases). Trimming pared 1 base from V and 5 bases from J, leaving 12 bases between. This CDR3 comprises 14 residues. Germline values: CDR1 SQVTM, CDR2 ANQGSEA. The CDR3 DNA reads TGCAGCGTTGAAGGATGGCGGGGCGACAATGAGCAGTTCTTC. This gives the protein CSVEGWRGDNEQFF.

This clonotype was counted ten times or more. This chain connects TRBV18 to TRBJ2-7; 8 bases are shared with TRBD1. Trimming took 6 bases from V and 3 from J; bases not matched to a gene: 7. CDR1 KGHSH and CDR2 LQKENI come from the germline V gene. CDR3 length: 14 residues. CDR3 region: CASSADREIYEQYF. CDR3 sequence (DNA): TGTGCCAGCTCGGCGGACAGGGAGATCTACGAGCAGTACTTC.

This clonotype was seen at least ten times. The V call is TRBV7-8, the J call TRBJ2-6; 9 bases are a match to TRBD1. The trim removed 6 bases at V and 0 bases at J, leaving 6 bases unmatched. CDR1 and CDR2 (germline): SGHVS, FQNEAQ. The CDR3 has 17 residues. The CDR3 coding sequence is TGTGCCAGCAGGAGGGACAGGGCTATCTCTGGGGCCAACGTCCTGACTTTC. Amino acids: CASRRDRAISGANVLTF.

The chain employs TRBV9 and TRBJ2-1, with 12 bases matching TRBD2. This CDR3 is built from 16 residues. The germline V gene has CDR1 SGDLS and CDR2 YYNGEE. With V trimmed by 4 bases and J by 8 bases, 10 bases remained unmatched. The CDR3, as DNA: TGTGCCAGCAGCATTTCTAGCGGGGGGGCTCTCGATGAGCAGTTCTTC. As protein: CASSISSGGALDEQFF. Supplemented by reference TRBV9 and TRBJ2-1, the full variable domain reads DSGVTQTPKHLITATGQRVTLRCSPRSGDLSVYWYQQSLDQGLQFLIQYYNGEERAKGNILERFSAQQFPDLHSELNLSSLELGDSALYFCASSISSGGALDEQFFGPGTRLTVL.

This clonotype was counted many times. The chain has TRBV29-1 and TRBJ1-2; 7 bases agree with TRBD1. Germline values: CDR1 SQVTM, CDR2 ANQGSEA. The CDR3 has 15 amino acids. V gave up 1 base and J gave up 4 bases; unmatched junction bases: 9. The CDR3 loop reads CSVEVQGKALYGYTF. In nucleotides, the CDR3 is TGCAGCGTTGAAGTACAGGGGAAGGCTCTCTATGGCTACACCTTC. The complete variable domain, with remaining parts taken from reference TRBV29-1 and TRBJ1-2, reads SAVISQKPSRDICQRGTSLTIQCQVDSQVTMMFWYRQQPGQSLTLIATANQGSEATYESGFVIDKFPISRPNLTFSTLTVSNMSPEDSSIYLCSVEVQGKALYGYTFGSGTRLTVV.

With respect to this clonotype: A far larger clone is just one base off, so this is likely a read error. The chain links TRBV29-1 to TRBJ2-5; D is possibly TRBD2 (6 bases). Trimming took 5 bases from V and 11 from J, leaving 24 bases between them. CDR1 is SQVTM, CDR2 ANQGSEA, per germline. The CDR3 is made up of 14 amino acids. The CDR3 protein is CSVYMVGSYNEQYF. The DNA of the CDR3 is TGCAGCGTTTATATGGTCGGGAGCTACAATGAGCAGTACTTC.

This clonotype came up a few times. V gene TRBV12-5 combines with J gene TRBJ2-6; D might be TRBD1 (5 bases). Per germline, CDR1 LGHNT and CDR2 FRNRAP. The CDR3 totals 21 residues. V shed 0 bases and J shed 0 bases, with 21 bases lying between them. The CDR3 region is CASGLVGSRANAVSGANVLTF. In nucleotides, the CDR3 is TGTGCTAGTGGTTTGGTAGGTTCCAGGGCGAACGCCGTCTCTGGGGCCAACGTCCTGACTTTC.

This clonotype was seen at least ten times. The chain employs TRBV10-3 and TRBJ2-2; D gene unclear. The V and J ends lost 2 bases and 2 bases respectively, with 12 bases between them. The CDR3 consists of 16 residues. Germline V lookup: CDR1 ENHRY, CDR2 SYGVKD. Here the CDR3 reads CAISEAHSVNTGELFF. The CDR3 DNA is TGTGCCATCAGTGAGGCGCACAGCGTTAACACCGGGGAGCTGTTTTTT.